This TCR beta chain stems from a study of blood T cells in healthy people across ages. Regarding the study as a whole: Age brought a roughly linear fall in TCR beta diversity measured per million T cells. Long-lived donors carried more naive CD4+ cells and greater diversity than aged donors.

Donors gave around 10 milliliters of peripheral blood apiece. Each sample gave at least 6 million isolated PBMCs. Together with a sample-barcoded 5' primer, a J-beta primer mix was included in a second PCR lasting about 6 to 11 cycles. TCRdb ran MiXCR on the 5' RACE reads and lists one entry per CDR3 protein. This table has over 450,000 distinct CDR3 sequences, about 25% appearing once. Concerning this clonotype: Its target is not known.

Deletions cut 5 bases from V and 2 bases from J, with 14 bases between. The CDR3 is 15 amino acids. CDR1 SGHRS and CDR2 YFSETQ come from the germline V gene. Separately, the same data were catalogued under a study of T cells of mothers and their children.

This receptor was identified in a boy between 10 and 17 years old in good health. V is TRBV5-1 and J is TRBJ1-5; D possibly corresponds to TRBD1 (6 bases). The sample was blood. The CDR3 DNA is TGCGCCAGCAGAGCAGGGGAGTTAGGCAATCAGCCCCAGCATTTT. It yields the protein CASRAGELGNQPQHF.